This passage covers 10 T cell receptor beta chains from one sample sequenced in a study of cytomegalovirus exposure and HLA in healthy donors. The PCR employed 60 Vbeta primers together with 13 Jbeta primers. Clones were sequenced by immunoSEQ multiplex PCR, and TCRdb holds only the in-frame ones, with some missing. The sample includes tens of thousands of clones, 78% of them seen just once. The sample taken for sequencing was PBMCs. The source of these receptors is a man younger than 35 in good health and CMV-seropositive.

This clone was seen more than once but under ten times. V usage is TRBV6-5 and J usage is TRBJ2-7, with TRBD2 matching over 8 bases. CDR3 length equals 15 residues. The V segment lost 5 bases and the J segment 5 bases; nucleotides outside the gene matches: 11. Germline CDR1 reads MNHEY; CDR2 reads SVGAGI. The CDR3 sequence: CASSLLSGSSHEQYF. As DNA, the CDR3 is TGTGCCAGCAGTCTACTAAGCGGGAGTTCCCACGAGCAGTACTTC.

This clone was seen a few times. The genes are TRBV9 and TRBJ1-2; 7 bases agree with TRBD1. The CDR3 length is 13 residues. V trimming: 6 bases; J trimming: 7 bases; junction bases outside the gene matches: 9. From germline, CDR1 is SGDLS and CDR2 YYNGEE. The CDR3 here is CASTRDRDRGYTF. The CDR3 region has the DNA TGTGCCAGCACGCGAGACAGGGATCGTGGCTACACCTTC.

This clone occurred once. V usage is TRBV7-6 and J usage is TRBJ2-7; D unresolved. Trimming pared 5 bases from V and 4 bases from J, leaving 6 bases between. Germline-derived CDR1 and CDR2 are SGHVS and FNYEAQ. CDR3 length: 11 residues. The CDR3 spells CASSQKYEQYF. CDR3 DNA sequence: TGTGCCAGCAGCCAGAAATACGAGCAGTACTTC.

About this clone itself: The junction departs from germline at one end; a sequencing error may be responsible. This chain links TRBV7-7 with TRBJ2-7; D is undetermined. Germline loops: CDR1 SSHAT, CDR2 FNYEAQ (reference sequence). The CDR3 covers 15 residues. For the CDR3, the DNA is TGTGCTAGCAGCTTAAGGCCCGGCGGATACTACGAGCAGTACTTC. Residues: CASSLRPGGYYEQYF.

The chain recombines TRBV13 with TRBJ1-1, with 10 bases aligning to TRBD1. CDR1 and CDR2 from the germline V gene are PRHDT and FYEKMQ (reference sequence). V lost 2 bases, J lost 5 bases, and 5 bases stayed unmatched. The CDR3 loop spans 15 amino acids. CDR3 sequence (DNA): TGTGCCAGCAGCTTAAGACAGGGGGCGAGGACTGAAGCTTTCTTT. Translating it yields CASSLRQGARTEAFF. Based on the CDR3 plus reference TRBV13 and TRBJ1-1, the full variable domain is AAGVIQSPRHLIKEKRETATLKCYPIPRHDTVYWYQQGPGQDPQFLISFYEKMQSDKGSIPDRFSAQQFSDYHSELNMSSLELGDSALYFCASSLRQGARTEAFFGQGTRLTVV.

The chain is built from TRBV7-6 and TRBJ2-7; D is ambiguous. Deletions cut 5 bases from V and 6 bases from J, with 14 bases between. The CDR3 spans 13 residues. Germline CDR1 is SGHVS and CDR2 is FNYEAQ. The CDR3 here is CASSPEAWSEQYF. CDR3 DNA sequence: TGTGCCAGCAGCCCGGAAGCTTGGAGCGAGCAGTACTTC.

This clone appeared a single time. The rearrangement links TRBV6-1 to TRBJ2-1, with 12 bases lining up with TRBD2. The CDR3 runs to 12 residues. The J segment lost 9 bases and the V segment lost 6 bases, leaving 0 bases of the junction unmatched. Germline CDR1 MNHNS, CDR2 SASEGT. This CDR3 reads CASRGLAGEQFF. The CDR3 DNA reads TGTGCCAGCAGGGGACTAGCGGGTGAGCAGTTCTTC.

The chain is built from TRBV9 and TRBJ2-5; possible D gene TRBD2, 5 bases. Trimming removed 2 bases at V and 6 bases at J, with 17 bases between. The CDR3 has 15 amino acids. Germline V CDR1 and CDR2: SGDLS, YYNGEE. This chain's CDR3 is CASSVEGGSRKTQYF. CDR3 DNA sequence: TGTGCCAGCAGCGTGGAAGGTGGGAGTAGAAAGACCCAGTACTTC.

The chain joins TRBV7-9 to TRBJ1-1; tentatively, D is TRBD1 (6 bases). This CDR3 contains 12 residues. CDR1 SEHNR and CDR2 FQNEAQ come from the germline V gene (reference sequence). V was clipped by 5 bases and J by 7 bases, with 11 bases between them. CDR3 sequence: CASSRQEFEAFF. The CDR3, as DNA: TGTGCCAGCAGCCGACAGGAGTTTGAAGCTTTCTTT.

The rearrangement links TRBV28 to TRBJ2-1, with a weak D call TRBD2 (5 bases). V was cut by 6 bases and J by 12 bases, with 15 bases left in between. CDR1 MDHEN and CDR2 SYDVKM come from the germline V gene. The CDR3 contains 12 residues. The CDR3 sequence: CASSPRGRGQFF. CDR3 nucleotide sequence: TGTGCCAGCAGCCCAAGAGGGCGAGGGCAGTTCTTC.